The 27 T cell receptor beta chains below all came from one sample that was sequenced in a study of OX40 agonist ivuxolimab in advanced cancers. Profiled with immunoSEQ multiplex PCR; TCRdb holds only in-frame clones, not every one. Among under 70,000 clones listed, 90% to 95% were seen once. The starting material was CD4+ or CD8+ T cells sorted from blood, obtained in a trial of the OX40 agonist ivuxolimab. These receptors came from an adult with an advanced solid tumor such as melanoma, head and neck, liver or kidney cancer.

This chain uses TRBV27 with TRBJ2-7; D might be TRBD1 (5 bases). In germline, CDR1 is MNHEY, CDR2 SMNVEV (reference sequence). Deletions cut 1 base from V and 3 bases from J, with 7 bases between. The CDR3 length is 13 residues. CDR3 loop: CASSLYQGYEQYF. CDR3 nucleotide sequence: TGTGCCAGCAGTTTATATCAGGGCTACGAGCAGTACTTC.

The chain is built from TRBV13 and TRBJ2-7; TRBD2 matches at 12 bases. This CDR3 is 15 amino acids long. V lost 5 bases and J lost 0; bases outside the gene matches: 2. Germline lookup yields CDR1 PRHDT and CDR2 FYEKMQ (reference sequence). CDR3 sequence: CASSPSGGGSYEQYF. DNA of the CDR3: TGTGCCAGCAGCCCTAGCGGGGGGGGCTCCTACGAGCAGTACTTC. Full variable domain (rest looked up from reference TRBV13 and TRBJ2-7): AAGVIQSPRHLIKEKRETATLKCYPIPRHDTVYWYQQGPGQDPQFLISFYEKMQSDKGSIPDRFSAQQFSDYHSELNMSSLELGDSALYFCASSPSGGGSYEQYFGPGTRLTVT.

V is TRBV25-1 and J is TRBJ2-7, with no clear D. From germline, CDR1 is MGHDK and CDR2 SYGVNS. Trimming stripped 7 bases from V and 3 bases from J, with 16 bases between. The CDR3 extends over 14 amino acids. CDR3 region: CASTGFDTYYEQYF. The CDR3, as DNA: TGTGCCAGCACAGGATTCGACACCTACTACGAGCAGTACTTC.

J is TRBJ2-7 and V is TRBV4-1, with D possibly TRBD2 on 5 matching bases. The CDR3 covers 16 residues. Trimming pared 2 bases from V and 3 bases from J, leaving 17 bases between. CDR1 is MGHRA and CDR2 is YSYEKL in the germline V gene. Here the CDR3 reads CASSQRTDLGVYEQYF. CDR3 coding DNA: TGCGCCAGCAGCCAACGGACTGACCTTGGGGTCTACGAGCAGTACTTC.

This clone was recorded only once. The rearrangement links TRBV4-3 to TRBJ2-4; D tentatively reads TRBD1 or TRBD2 (5 bases each). The CDR3 covers 16 residues. Germline assignment: CDR1 LGHNA and CDR2 YSLEER. Between the trimmed V and J ends, which lost 1 base and 2 bases, there was a span of 12 bases. DNA for the CDR3: TGCGCCAGCAGCCAAGCTGCTCGGGGCACCAAAAACATTCAGTACTTC. It encodes CASSQAARGTKNIQYF.

The chain is built from TRBV6-6 and TRBJ1-1; D gene ambiguous. The CDR3 length is 12 residues. The germline V gene has CDR1 MNHNY and CDR2 SVGAGI (reference sequence). V was pared by 10 bases and J by 2 bases, with 11 bases between. In nucleotides, the CDR3 is TGTGCCACCAACGGAGGTAACACTGAAGCTTTCTTT. It codes for CATNGGNTEAFF.

The chain combines TRBV25-1 with TRBJ1-4; 7 bases match TRBD1. In germline, CDR1 is MGHDK, CDR2 SYGVNS. The CDR3 is 12 residues long. Trimming at V came to 10 bases and at J to 7 bases, leaving 6 bases not matched to a gene. This chain's CDR3 is CATGTVGEKLFF. The CDR3 coding sequence is TGTGCCACAGGGACAGTAGGTGAAAAACTGTTTTTT.

CDR3 sequence reads: CASSFGGLAKNIQYF. The CDR3 DNA reads TGTGCCAGCAGCTTCGGAGGGCTAGCCAAAAACATTCAGTACTTC. This chain links TRBV7-9 with TRBJ2-4, with D possibly matching TRBD2 (6 bases). The germline V gene encodes CDR1 SEHNR and CDR2 FQNEAQ (reference sequence). With 3 bases removed from V and 0 bases from J, the gap between germline ends came to 9 bases. The CDR3 loop spans 15 amino acids.

The chain uses TRBV9 and TRBJ1-5; 7 bases align to TRBD1. The CDR3 spans 14 residues. Germline V lookup: CDR1 SGDLS, CDR2 YYNGEE. With 4 bases clipped from V and 7 bases from J, the junction kept 8 bases outside the gene matches. CDR3 residues: CASSTTGAYQPQHF. The DNA for the CDR3 is TGTGCCAGCAGCACAACAGGGGCTTACCAGCCCCAGCATTTT.

The genes are TRBV9 and TRBJ2-7, with 10 bases identical to TRBD1. Germline V lookup: CDR1 SGDLS, CDR2 YYNGEE. This CDR3 is built from 15 residues. The V segment lost 4 bases and the J segment 5 bases; nucleotides outside the gene matches: 9. CDR3 amino acids: CASSSGGQGMDEQYF. The CDR3 DNA is TGTGCCAGCAGCTCTGGGGGACAGGGGATGGACGAGCAGTACTTC.

In DNA, the CDR3 is TGTGCCAGAGATGAGGGACAAAAGAAAAATCAGCCCCAGCATTTT. Translated, it gives CARDEGQKKNQPQHF. The gene calls are TRBV27 and TRBJ1-5, with D possibly matching TRBD1 (6 bases). This CDR3 comprises 15 residues. CDR1 and CDR2 from the germline V gene are MNHEY and SMNVEV (reference sequence). Trimming pared 9 bases from V and 4 bases from J, leaving 19 bases between.

This chain connects TRBV7-6 to TRBJ2-1, with TRBD2 identical over 9 bases. The length of the CDR3 is 16 residues. The V gene's germline CDR1 is SGHVS and CDR2 FNYEAQ. The ends lost 4 bases at V and 3 bases at J; junction bases unmatched: 7. The chain's CDR3 is CASSSAAGGSYNEQFF. CDR3 bases: TGTGCCAGCAGCTCGGCCGCGGGGGGGAGCTACAATGAGCAGTTCTTC.

The chain is built from TRBV7-9 and TRBJ1-1, with D possibly matching TRBD1 (5 bases). Germline V CDR1 and CDR2: SEHNR, FQNEAQ (reference sequence). This CDR3 contains 17 residues. V lost 1 base and J lost 2, with 17 bases in between. The CDR3 region is CASSLEPGMGFNTEAFF. CDR3 bases: TGTGCCAGCAGCTTAGAGCCAGGGATGGGGTTCAACACTGAAGCTTTCTTT.

The chain uses TRBV14 and TRBJ2-7; TRBD2 is a possible D gene (5 bases). Looked up from germline, CDR1 is SGHDN and CDR2 is FVKESK. The CDR3 consists of 13 residues. Trimming removed 3 bases from V and 3 bases from J, with 9 bases in between. In nucleotides, the CDR3 is TGTGCCAGCAGCCAGGAGGTCCTCTACGAGCAGTACTTC. It specifies CASSQEVLYEQYF.

In its sample, this clone was seen a few times. This chain links TRBV7-9 with TRBJ1-1, with unresolved D. V lost 2 bases and J lost 1, with 17 bases in between. The CDR3 totals 17 residues. Germline V gene data show CDR1 as SEHNR and CDR2 as FQNEAQ (reference sequence). CDR3 DNA: TGTGCCAGCAGCTTATTCGGAGGCGCGCAACCGAACACTGAAGCTTTCTTT. Its protein product is CASSLFGGAQPNTEAFF. Complete variable domain (other parts from reference TRBV7-9 and TRBJ1-1): DTGVSQNPRHKITKRGQNVTFRCDPISEHNRLYWYRQTLGQGPEFLTYFQNEAQLEKSRLLSDRFSAERPKGSFSTLEIQRTEQGDSAMYLCASSLFGGAQPNTEAFFGQGTRLTVV.

The CDR3 is CASSIAGRPTIRDGTEAFF. In DNA form, the CDR3 reads TGTGCCAGCAGCATTGCCGGTCGGCCAACTATTAGAGACGGCACTGAAGCTTTCTTT. This chain links TRBV5-5 with TRBJ1-1, with D unclear. V was pared by 4 bases and J by 4 bases, with 29 bases between. The germline CDR1 and CDR2 sequences are SGHKS and YYEKEE (reference sequence). The CDR3 consists of 19 residues.

This clone was observed a single time. The chain combines TRBV27 with TRBJ1-2; perhaps TRBD1 as D (5 bases). V was pared by 1 base and J by 2 bases, with 8 bases between. The CDR3 has 14 amino acids. Germline V gene lookup returns CDR1 MNHEY and CDR2 SMNVEV (reference sequence). The CDR3 spells CASSLLGGNYGYTF. For the CDR3, the DNA is TGTGCCAGCAGTTTATTGGGGGGAAACTATGGCTACACCTTC.

The chain employs TRBV7-8 and TRBJ2-7; unclear D gene. The V and J ends lost 2 bases and 9 bases respectively, with 11 bases between them. This CDR3 is built from 12 residues. From germline, CDR1 is SGHVS and CDR2 FQNEAQ. The CDR3 coding sequence is TGTGCCAGCAGCTTACCTGACCTGGGGCAGTACTTC. It is translated as CASSLPDLGQYF.

The rearrangement uses TRBV7-9 and TRBJ2-1; no definite D call. This CDR3 has 12 residues. The germline gives CDR1 SEHNR, CDR2 FQNEAQ (reference sequence). V was shortened by 1 base and J by 8 bases, with 6 bases between the two germline ends. Here the CDR3 DNA reads TGTGCCAGCAGCTTAGGGGATGATGAGCAGTTCTTC. As protein: CASSLGDDEQFF.

The V gene is TRBV19, the J gene TRBJ2-7; the D is unclear. The germline gives CDR1 LNHDA, CDR2 SQIVND (reference sequence). This CDR3 is 14 amino acids long. The V end was cut by 3 bases, the J end by 3 bases, with 12 bases between. CDR3 sequence: CASSIHVTGYEQYF. Written as DNA, the CDR3 is TGTGCCAGTAGTATCCATGTTACCGGCTACGAGCAGTACTTC.

DNA for the CDR3: TGTGCCAGCGCTCAGGGCAACTATGGCTACACCTTC. Its protein product is CASAQGNYGYTF. The chain joins TRBV6-1 to TRBJ1-2; tentative D call: TRBD1 (5 bases). The CDR3 is made up of 12 amino acids. In germline, CDR1 is MNHNS, CDR2 SASEGT. The V and J ends lost 8 bases and 2 bases respectively, with 9 bases between them.

J is TRBJ2-1 and V is TRBV5-1; 13 positions match TRBD2. Germline CDR1 and CDR2: SGHRS and YFSETQ. CDR3 length: 17 amino acids. The V gene end was trimmed by 5 bases and the J gene end by 12 bases; junction bases not matched to a gene: 17. Here the CDR3 reads CASRWTSGGFNYSVQFF. The CDR3 nucleotides are TGCGCCAGCAGATGGACTAGCGGGGGCTTTAACTACTCGGTGCAGTTCTTC.

This chain links TRBV7-8 with TRBJ2-3, with D unresolved. CDR1 is SGHVS, CDR2 FQNEAQ, per germline. V gave up 2 bases and J gave up 0 bases, with 6 bases separating them. The CDR3 has 14 amino acids. CDR3 in DNA: TGTGCCAGCAGCTTACGTGGTAGCACAGATACGCAGTATTTT. This sequence encodes CASSLRGSTDTQYF.

This chain uses TRBV6-1 with TRBJ2-7, with 10 nucleotides matching TRBD2. The CDR3 is 18 amino acids. The ends lost 0 bases at V and 3 bases at J; junction bases unmatched: 11. CDR1 is MNHNS, CDR2 SASEGT, per germline. The CDR3 nucleotides are TGTGCCAGCAGTGAAGCCTTAGCGGGGGGCTTGGCCGTCTACGAGCAGTACTTC. The encoded protein is CASSEALAGGLAVYEQYF.

The chain combines TRBV7-3 with TRBJ2-7; TRBD1 matches 8 bases. The CDR3 totals 13 residues. Germline CDR1 SGHTA, CDR2 FQGTGA. V shed 8 bases and J 3 bases; nucleotides not matched to a gene: 6. The CDR3 DNA sequence: TGTGCCAGCGGCTACGGACAGGGCTACGAGCAGTACTTC. Its translation is CASGYGQGYEQYF.

The J gene is TRBJ1-2, the V gene TRBV11-2, with D possibly matching TRBD1 (5 bases). V lost 4 bases, J lost 0 bases, and 9 bases lay in between. This CDR3 comprises 14 residues. In germline, CDR1 is SGHAT, CDR2 FQNNGV. This CDR3 is CASSSGISNYGYTF. In DNA form, the CDR3 reads TGTGCCAGCAGCTCAGGGATCTCTAACTATGGCTACACCTTC.

The chain combines TRBV7-2 with TRBJ2-7; D might be TRBD1 (6 bases). CDR1 is SGHTA, CDR2 FQGNSA, per germline. The CDR3 contains 13 residues. The V end was cut by 5 bases, the J end by 6 bases, with 14 bases between. The chain's CDR3 is CASSPSEGGEQYF. In DNA form, the CDR3 reads TGTGCCAGCAGCCCCTCTGAAGGGGGCGAGCAGTACTTC.